This TCR beta chain was found in a study of T cell responses to AZD1222 COVID-19 vaccine. Germline assignment: CDR1 MNHEY and CDR2 SMNVEV (reference sequence). The CDR3 has 15 amino acids. V lost 5 bases to trimming and J lost 5 bases, with 16 bases between them. Data came from immunoSEQ multiplex PCR; TCRdb stores just in-frame clones and leaves some out. The table records around 99,000 clones, 75% to 90% of them present only once. The chain is built from TRBV27 and TRBJ2-1, with a possible D match to TRBD2 (6 bases). Sequencing used peripheral blood, obtained on day 0 of AZD1222 vaccination. This clonotype was sampled from an adult in good health. CDR3 DNA: TGTGCCAGCAGTCGAGGAGGGGAGACGAACAATGAGCAGTTCTTC. Translation: CASSRGGETNNEQFF.